The rows below give T cell receptor beta chains drawn from one sample of a study of blood T cell repertoires in COVID-19. Measured with immunoSEQ multiplex PCR; TCRdb has only the in-frame clones, and not every one. The repertoire holds 64,000 or so clones, with roughly 88% as singletons. Sequencing input: peripheral blood. The receptors were gathered from a human donor in a cohort sampled during active COVID-19. The CDR3 runs from the conserved cysteine through the conserved F or W. Each record gives: D gene, V gene, clone size, J gene, CDR3 DNA, CDR3 protein. The D gene is left open where the match is weak. Not every row has a clone size; where given, it reads once, few, many or a size class.

D: TRBD2; V: TRBV27; size: -; J: TRBJ2-7; DNA: TGTGCCAGCAGTTTAGCTAGCGGGACCTACGAGCAGTACTTC; CDR3: CASSLASGTYEQYF
D: TRBD1; V: TRBV28; size: -; J: TRBJ2-5; DNA: TGTGCCAGCCTCCGGAGACAGGGGGAAGAGACCCAGTACTTC; CDR3: CASLRRQGEETQYF
D: -; V: TRBV20-1; size: -; J: TRBJ1-1; DNA: TGCAGTGCTAGTTATGACAGTCGAACTGAAGCTTTCTTT; CDR3: CSASYDSRTEAFF
D: -; V: TRBV12-3/TRBV12-4; size: -; J: TRBJ1-2; DNA: TGTGCCAGCAGTTTTGGGGCAGAGGATGGCTACACCTTC; CDR3: CASSFGAEDGYTF
D: TRBD2; V: TRBV11-2; size: -; J: TRBJ2-5; DNA: TGTGCCAGCAGCTTAGGGGGTCGCGCGGGAGGGCCGGAGACCCAGTACTTC; CDR3: CASSLGGRAGGPETQYF
D: -; V: TRBV7-2; size: -; J: TRBJ2-4; DNA: TGTGCCAGCACCCACCGAGCAGGAGGGGACATTCAGTACTTC; CDR3: CASTHRAGGDIQYF
D: -; V: TRBV28; size: -; J: TRBJ2-7; DNA: TGTGCCAGCCATGAGGGAGTCGAAGCCTACGAGCAGTACTTC; CDR3: CASHEGVEAYEQYF
D: -; V: TRBV4-2; size: -; J: TRBJ2-7; DNA: TGTGCCAGCAGCCAAGGGCAGGGCGGTGGCTACGAGCAGTACTTC; CDR3: CASSQGQGGGYEQYF
D: -; V: TRBV6-2/TRBV6-3; size: -; J: TRBJ1-5; DNA: TGTGCCAGCAGTTTGGGGGGGCGGCCCGATCAGCCCCAGCATTTT; CDR3: CASSLGGRPDQPQHF
D: TRBD2; V: TRBV11-2; size: once; J: TRBJ2-7; DNA: TGTGCCAGCCGGCGGGGCGGGAGATACGAGCAGTACTTC; CDR3: CASRRGGRYEQYF
D: -; V: TRBV27; size: -; J: TRBJ2-7; DNA: TGTGCCAGCAGTCCCAGTGGCGAGCAGTACTTC; CDR3: CASSPSGEQYF
D: TRBD2; V: TRBV9; size: -; J: TRBJ2-7; DNA: TGTGCCAGCAGCAGGGAGGGGCGCGGTACAATGGACGAGCAGTACTTC; CDR3: CASSREGRGTMDEQYF
D: TRBD2; V: TRBV19; size: once; J: TRBJ2-1; DNA: TGTGCCAGTAGCTCTCCCACTAGCGGGAGATACAATGAGCAGTTCTTC; CDR3: CASSSPTSGRYNEQFF
D: -; V: TRBV6-5; size: -; J: TRBJ2-7; DNA: TGTGCCAGCACCGGTTTCTCCTACGAGCAGTACTTC; CDR3: CASTGFSYEQYF
D: -; V: TRBV5-5; size: -; J: TRBJ2-7; DNA: TGTGCCAGCAGCTCCCGGGGGTGGGTCGGAATCGAGCAGTACTTC; CDR3: CASSSRGWVGIEQYF
D: TRBD1; V: TRBV4-2; size: -; J: TRBJ1-2; DNA: TGTGCCAGCAGCCAAGATAGGCAGGGGGCGCGAGATGGCTACACCTTC; CDR3: CASSQDRQGARDGYTF
D: TRBD2; V: TRBV19; size: -; J: TRBJ2-7; DNA: TGTGCCAGTGGGAGGGCACTTGTCGGCGAGCAGTACTTC; CDR3: CASGRALVGEQYF
D: TRBD2; V: TRBV24-1; size: -; J: TRBJ2-3; DNA: TGTGCCACCAGTGATTTGGGCGGGAGTGCGGATACGCAGTATTTT; CDR3: CATSDLGGSADTQYF
D: TRBD2; V: TRBV19; size: -; J: TRBJ2-1; DNA: TGTGCCAGTAGTCCTGACCCTCTAGCGGGAGATCAGTTCAATGAGCAGTTCTTC; CDR3: CASSPDPLAGDQFNEQFF
D: TRBD2; V: TRBV10-3; size: -; J: TRBJ2-1; DNA: TGTGCCATCAGAACCGGGACTAGCAGCTACAATGAGCAGTTCTTC; CDR3: CAIRTGTSSYNEQFF
D: TRBD2; V: TRBV19; size: -; J: TRBJ2-3; DNA: TGTGCCAGTAGTATGAGGACTAGCGGGGTGGTACGGACGCAGTATTTT; CDR3: CASSMRTSGVVRTQYF
D: -; V: TRBV5-1; size: -; J: TRBJ1-3; DNA: TGCGCCAGCAGCTTTGGACAGCAACACTCTGGAAACACCATATATTTT; CDR3: CASSFGQQHSGNTIYF
D: -; V: TRBV14; size: -; J: TRBJ2-2; DNA: TGTGCCAGCAGCCAAGATGGTAGAGCTAACACCGGGGAGCTGTTTTTT; CDR3: CASSQDGRANTGELFF
D: TRBD2; V: TRBV7-2; size: -; J: TRBJ2-2; DNA: TGTGCCAGCAGCTCCGGGACTAGCGGGAAGTTTCTGGACACCGGGGAGCTGTTTTTT; CDR3: CASSSGTSGKFLDTGELFF
D: -; V: TRBV15; size: -; J: TRBJ2-2; DNA: TGTGCCACCAGCAGAGGGCTAGAGATCACCGGGGAGCTGTTTTTT; CDR3: CATSRGLEITGELFF
D: TRBD1; V: TRBV19; size: -; J: TRBJ2-7; DNA: TGTGCCAGTAGTTTGAACAGGGGGTCCGTCGAGCAGTACTTC; CDR3: CASSLNRGSVEQYF
D: TRBD1; V: TRBV14; size: -; J: TRBJ1-4; DNA: TGTGCCAGCAGCCAAGTTACAGGGGGGCATGAAAAACTGTTTTTT; CDR3: CASSQVTGGHEKLFF
D: TRBD2; V: TRBV5-5; size: -; J: TRBJ2-2; DNA: TGTGCCAGCAGCCCGGGGGGGAGAGCGGGAGGGCCTAACACCGGGGAGCTGTTTTTT; CDR3: CASSPGGRAGGPNTGELFF
D: TRBD2; V: TRBV7-2; size: -; J: TRBJ2-3; DNA: TGTGCCAGCAGCCCATCGGGGGGGAGAGGGTCACAAGATACGCAGTATTTT; CDR3: CASSPSGGRGSQDTQYF
D: TRBD1; V: TRBV18; size: -; J: TRBJ1-1; DNA: TGTGCCAGCTCATCCGAACAGGGGGTAAGGACTGAAGCTTTCTTT; CDR3: CASSSEQGVRTEAFF
D: TRBD2; V: TRBV6-5; size: -; J: TRBJ2-1; DNA: TGTGCCAGCAGGGGACTAGCGGGAGATGAGCAGTTCTTC; CDR3: CASRGLAGDEQFF
D: -; V: TRBV2; size: -; J: TRBJ1-4; DNA: TGTGCCAGCAGTGCAGGGGTAAGAGAAAAACTGTTTTTT; CDR3: CASSAGVREKLFF
D: TRBD1; V: TRBV28; size: few; J: TRBJ1-5; DNA: TGTGCCAGCAGTACAGGGGCTAGCAGCAATCAGCCCCAGCATTTT; CDR3: CASSTGASSNQPQHF
D: TRBD1; V: TRBV7-3; size: -; J: TRBJ2-2; DNA: TGTGCCAGCAGCTTAACGACAGGGTGGGGCGGGGAGCTGTTTTTT; CDR3: CASSLTTGWGGELFF
D: -; V: TRBV20-1; size: -; J: TRBJ1-2; DNA: TGCAGTGCCGTGGGGGGGCCCGGCTACACCTTC; CDR3: CSAVGGPGYTF
D: -; V: TRBV28; size: -; J: TRBJ1-6; DNA: TGTGCCAGCAGCCCCCCGGGTTCCTATAATTCACCCCTCCACTTT; CDR3: CASSPPGSYNSPLHF
D: TRBD1; V: TRBV7-2; size: -; J: TRBJ1-5; DNA: TGTGCCAGCAGCTTATCGGACAGGGAGGTCCATCAGCCCCAGCATTTT; CDR3: CASSLSDREVHQPQHF
D: TRBD1; V: TRBV3-1/TRBV3-2; size: -; J: TRBJ2-3; DNA: TGTGCCAGCAGCCCCCTGGACAGGGCCACAGATACGCAGTATTTT; CDR3: CASSPLDRATDTQYF
D: TRBD1; V: TRBV25-1; size: -; J: TRBJ2-2; DNA: TGTGCCAGCAGTGAATATAACTTTGGACAGGGAGCCGGGGAGCTGTTTTTT; CDR3: CASSEYNFGQGAGELFF
D: -; V: TRBV19; size: -; J: TRBJ2-7; DNA: TGTGCCAGTATCAGTGCCTCCTACGAGCAGTACTTC; CDR3: CASISASYEQYF
D: TRBD1; V: TRBV19; size: -; J: TRBJ1-6; DNA: TGTGCCAGTAGTATCGGTCGACCCGGGACAGGGGTTTCACCCCTCCACTTT; CDR3: CASSIGRPGTGVSPLHF
D: TRBD2; V: TRBV7-2; size: -; J: TRBJ2-7; DNA: TGTGCCAGCAGCTTAGGTACAGGGCTAGCGGGCATCCTATACGAGCAGTACTTC; CDR3: CASSLGTGLAGILYEQYF
D: TRBD2; V: TRBV2; size: -; J: TRBJ2-2; DNA: TGTGCCAGCAGTCATCCGGGACTAGCGGGAGTATCCCCCCACACCGGGGAGCTGTTTTTT; CDR3: CASSHPGLAGVSPHTGELFF
D: TRBD1; V: TRBV7-6; size: -; J: TRBJ1-1; DNA: TGTGCCAGCAGCTTAACAGGGGGCGTGAACACTGAAGCTTTCTTT; CDR3: CASSLTGGVNTEAFF
D: -; V: TRBV28; size: -; J: TRBJ2-2; DNA: TGTGCCAGCAGATTGGCCGGGACACTGAACACCGGGGAGCTGTTTTTT; CDR3: CASRLAGTLNTGELFF
D: -; V: TRBV6-5; size: -; J: TRBJ2-5; DNA: TGTGCCAGCAGGTGGGGGGTGAAAGAGACCCAGTACTTC; CDR3: CASRWGVKETQYF
D: TRBD1; V: TRBV2; size: -; J: TRBJ1-5; DNA: TGTGCCAGCAGCCTCGAAGGGGGCAGGCAGCCCCAGCATTTT; CDR3: CASSLEGGRQPQHF
D: -; V: TRBV28; size: -; J: TRBJ1-6; DNA: TGTGCCAGCAGCTCTATTACAGGGTTCAATTCACCCCTCCACTTT; CDR3: CASSSITGFNSPLHF
D: -; V: TRBV7-3; size: -; J: TRBJ1-2; DNA: TGTGCCAGCAGCTTAACCCGGGAGGGGGGCTACACCTTC; CDR3: CASSLTREGGYTF
D: -; V: TRBV4-3; size: once; J: TRBJ2-2; DNA: TGCGCCAGCAGCCCCAGGGTTGTCACCGGGGAGCTGTTTTTT; CDR3: CASSPRVVTGELFF
D: TRBD2; V: TRBV2; size: -; J: TRBJ2-3; DNA: TGTGCCAGCAGTGAAGGACTAGCCGGGGATACGCAGTATTTT; CDR3: CASSEGLAGDTQYF
D: -; V: TRBV5-5; size: -; J: TRBJ2-7; DNA: TGTGCCAGCAGCTTGGAGTTTGGCACCTACGAGCAGTACTTC; CDR3: CASSLEFGTYEQYF
D: TRBD2; V: TRBV7-9; size: -; J: TRBJ2-2; DNA: TGTGCCAGCAGCTTACTAGCGGGAGGATCCGGGGAGCTGTTTTTT; CDR3: CASSLLAGGSGELFF
D: -; V: TRBV6-5; size: once; J: TRBJ1-1; DNA: TGTGCCAGTAGAGACAGTTTGCGCACTGAAGCTTTCTTT; CDR3: CASRDSLRTEAFF
D: TRBD1; V: TRBV20-1; size: -; J: TRBJ2-7; DNA: TGCAGTCCGGGACAGGGGAACGAGCAGTACTTC; CDR3: CSPGQGNEQYF
D: TRBD1; V: TRBV6-2/TRBV6-3; size: -; J: TRBJ2-1; DNA: TGTGCCAGCAGTTACCCACCGGGACAGGGATACAATGAGCAGTTCTTC; CDR3: CASSYPPGQGYNEQFF
D: -; V: TRBV28; size: -; J: TRBJ2-5; DNA: TGTGCCAGCAGTGAACAGGTCGGACAGTACTTC; CDR3: CASSEQVGQYF
D: -; V: TRBV11-2; size: -; J: TRBJ1-2; DNA: TGTGCCAGCAGCTTAGAACCGGGAAATGGCTACACCTTC; CDR3: CASSLEPGNGYTF
D: -; V: TRBV7-2; size: -; J: TRBJ2-7; DNA: TGTGCCAGCAGCTTAATGGCAGGGGCCTACGAGCAGTACTTC; CDR3: CASSLMAGAYEQYF